This TCR beta chain emerged from a study of T cell responses to AZD1222 COVID-19 vaccine. V was pared by 3 bases and J by 4 bases, with 13 bases between. This CDR3 region has 14 residues. The germline gives CDR1 SGHNT, CDR2 YYREEE (reference sequence). Ten or more counts support this clone. The antigen is not known. Assay: immunoSEQ multiplex PCR; the TCRdb copy retains only in-frame clones and omits some. In the table there are 150,000 to 170,000 clones, about 86% of which are singletons. Whole-study results and caveats: Clonal diversity may have been underestimated in mostly white British donors. Regions 160-218 and 743-854 held dominance among vaccine-associated CD4 TCRs, which spanned spike. Close to half of all spike-specific TCRs reportedly target regions of the variants that are unmutated. Baseline antibody screening turned up just a handful of seropositive AZD1222 recipients.

The receptor was derived from an adult in good health. The genes are TRBV5-4 and TRBJ1-2; D is unclear. The specimen was peripheral blood, collected on day 0 of MenACWY control vaccination. CDR3 in DNA: TGTGCCAGCAGCTCCTCGGGGAGCCCCTATGGCTACACCTTC. This codes for CASSSSGSPYGYTF.